Listed below are T cell receptor beta chains from one sample, sequenced in a study of cytomegalovirus exposure and HLA in healthy donors. This table comes from immunoSEQ multiplex PCR, and its TCRdb copy is limited to in-frame clones, with some not included. The data show 150,000 to 170,000 clones, around 79% seen once. Sample: PBMCs. All receptors come from a man aged 18 to 30 in good health and CMV-seronegative. Both conserved end residues are part of each CDR3. The order of the fields is clone size, J gene, D gene, V gene, CDR3 DNA, CDR3 protein. D genes are given only for firm matches. Clone size appears in some rows only: once, few, many, or a class for an expanded clone.

>NA|TRBJ2-5|NA|TRBV29-1
TGCAGCGCAGGACAAGAGACCCAGTACTTC
CSAGQETQYF
>NA|TRBJ1-6|NA|TRBV9
TGTGCCAGCAGCGCATCAGGTTCACCCCTCCACTTT
CASSASGSPLHF
>NA|TRBJ2-2|NA|TRBV19
TGTGCCAGTAGTACCCGACTAACCGGGGAGCTGTTTTTT
CASSTRLTGELFF
>NA|TRBJ1-2|NA|TRBV6-5
TGTGCCAGCACCCAAAGCGGCAGTTACTATGGCTACACCTTC
CASTQSGSYYGYTF
>NA|TRBJ1-4|NA|TRBV7-9
TGTGCCAGCAGCCCACCGGAGAGCGAAGAAAAACTGTTTTTT
CASSPPESEEKLFF
>once|TRBJ2-7|TRBD2|TRBV5-1
TGCGCCAGCAGTCTGACTAGCGGCAGCTCCTACGAGCAGTACTTC
CASSLTSGSSYEQYF
>few|TRBJ1-2|TRBD1|TRBV6-4
TGTGCCAGCAGTTTGGGACAGACCTATGGCTACACCTTC
CASSLGQTYGYTF
>NA|TRBJ2-7|NA|TRBV6-5
TGTGCCAGCCGAGGGTTGGGAGCAATCTACGAGCAGTACTTC
CASRGLGAIYEQYF
>NA|TRBJ2-3|NA|TRBV9
TGTGCCAGCAGCGCATCAACAGAAGGCGATACGCAGTATTTT
CASSASTEGDTQYF
>few|TRBJ2-1|TRBD2|TRBV7-9
TGTTCCAGCAGCCCTTCGACTAGCGGGGGCCTTAACTACAATGAGCAGTTCTTC
CSSSPSTSGGLNYNEQFF
>NA|TRBJ1-5|TRBD1|TRBV19
TGTGCCAGTAGTCCCAGGGGGCACAGCAATCAGCCCCAGCATTTT
CASSPRGHSNQPQHF
>NA|TRBJ2-3|TRBD2|TRBV10-2
TGCGCCAGCTGCTTGGCGGGGGGAGGAGATACGCAGTATTTT
CASCLAGGGDTQYF
>once|TRBJ2-3|NA|TRBV7-9
TGTGCCAGCTCCGCCGGGGATACGCAGTATTTT
CASSAGDTQYF
>NA|TRBJ2-1|TRBD1|TRBV6-6
TGTGCCAGCAGATACTTACAGGGGTACAATGAGCAGTTCTTC
CASRYLQGYNEQFF
>NA|TRBJ1-5|TRBD1|TRBV28
TGTGCCAGCAGCGGAGGGACAGCTCCTAATCAGCCCCAGCATTTT
CASSGGTAPNQPQHF
>NA|TRBJ1-4|TRBD1|TRBV6-5
TGTGCCAGCAGTTACACAGGGGGCGGGAAACTGTTTTTT
CASSYTGGGKLFF
>NA|TRBJ2-2|TRBD1|TRBV27
TGTGCCAGCAATATACTAGGACAGGAGAACACCGGGGAGCTGTTTTTT
CASNILGQENTGELFF
>NA|TRBJ2-3|TRBD2|TRBV4-2
TGTGCCAGCAGCCAAGACCCTAGCGGCCCAAGGGAAGATACGCAGTATTTT
CASSQDPSGPREDTQYF
>NA|TRBJ1-6|TRBD1|TRBV2
TGTGCCAGCAGTCCACGGACAGGGCACGATTATTCACCCCTCCACTTT
CASSPRTGHDYSPLHF
>few|TRBJ1-2|TRBD1|TRBV28
TGTGCCAGCCGACAGGGACCTTTACCTTCAGGCTACACCTTC
CASRQGPLPSGYTF
>few|TRBJ1-3|NA|TRBV9
TGTGCCAGCAGCCCCGGGGGGACCCACTCTGGAAACACCATATATTTT
CASSPGGTHSGNTIYF
>once|TRBJ2-7|NA|TRBV7-9
TGTGCCAGCAGCTCGAGGGTGGGGGGGCCGGCCTACGAGCAGTACTTC
CASSSRVGGPAYEQYF
>once|TRBJ1-6|NA|TRBV7-8
TGTGCCAGCAGCTCGTTACTACAGGGAGGGCATAATTCACCCCTCCACTTT
CASSSLLQGGHNSPLHF
>NA|TRBJ1-1|NA|TRBV12-5
TGTGCTAGTGGTTTGGGCCACAGCATGAACACTGAAGCTTTCTTT
CASGLGHSMNTEAFF
>once|TRBJ1-1|TRBD1|TRBV5-8
TGTGCCAGCAGCATAAACTCCGGGACAGGGAGGATGAACACTGAAGCTTTCTTT
CASSINSGTGRMNTEAFF